The subject of this entry is one T cell receptor beta chain. Germline-derived CDR1 and CDR2 are SEHNR and FQNEAQ (reference sequence). The V and J ends lost 4 bases and 1 base respectively, with 14 bases between them. The CDR3 is 15 residues long. Membership in each cohort depended on participant-reported clinical history. This entry is derived from a study of blood T cell repertoires in COVID-19. Original analysis: Reference gene primer amplification gave estimated nucleated cell counts. Some clones are missing from TCRdb's copy, which holds only in-frame ones; the method was immunoSEQ multiplex PCR. Clone size and the V and J calls come from that table; the DNA yielded D and trimming. Seen here are about 310,000 clones, 89% observed once, and the top ten hold about 9.5%.

The TCR comes from a woman in her forties who had recovered from COVID-19. The sequenced sample consisted of PBMCs or T cells enriched from blood (not recorded which). The V gene is TRBV7-9, the J gene TRBJ2-7, with D tentatively TRBD1 (6 bases). Here the CDR3 reads CASSYIGQGSYEQYF. In DNA, the CDR3 is TGTGCCAGCAGCTACATAGGGCAGGGGTCCTACGAGCAGTACTTC.